One and the same sample provided the 4 T cell receptor beta chains below, sequenced in a study of T-cell memory formation after mild COVID-19. TCRdb ran MiXCR on the 5' RACE reads and lists one entry per CDR3 protein. The data hold fewer than 200,000 distinct CDR3 sequences, with about 21% observed a single time. The sequencing sample was made of PBMCs or a T cell subset sorted from them (not recorded which). The source of these receptors is an adult woman who had mild COVID-19 (a few samples of this study predate the infection). Cell type and time point are not known.

This clonotype was seen more than once but under ten times. The chain links TRBV12-3 or TRBV12-4 to TRBJ2-1; D gene unclear. The length of the CDR3 is 10 residues. Deletions cut 3 bases from V and 10 bases from J, with 4 bases between. The CDR3 DNA reads as TGTGCCAGCAGTTTTGAGGAGCAGTTCTTC. Its protein product is CASSFEEQFF.

CDR3 residues: CAGGTGTGHYGYTF. The CDR3 DNA follows: TGTGCCGGGGGGACGGGGACAGGTCACTATGGCTACACCTTC. The chain recombines TRBV30 with TRBJ1-2; 8 bases match TRBD1. J was trimmed by 3 bases and V by 8 bases; bases with no gene match: 11. The V gene's germline CDR1 is GTSNPN and CDR2 SVGIG (reference sequence). The CDR3 is made up of 14 amino acids.

There are a few counts of this clonotype. The V call is TRBV27, the J call TRBJ1-5, with D perhaps matching TRBD1 (6 bases). V was shortened by 3 bases and J by 9 bases, with 12 bases between the two germline ends. CDR3 size: 13 residues. CDR1 MNHEY and CDR2 SMNVEV come from the germline V gene (reference sequence). CDR3 in DNA: TGTGCCAGCAGTTTTGGGGGGCGCCGGCCCCAGCATTTT. It is translated as CASSFGGRRPQHF.

This clonotype showed up just a few times. The rearrangement links TRBV5-1 to TRBJ1-2; D is uncertain. Trimming removed 4 bases from V and 4 bases from J, with 8 bases in between. Germline lookup yields CDR1 SGHRS and CDR2 YFSETQ. CDR3 length equals 12 residues. This CDR3 reads CASSTHPYGYTF. CDR3 DNA sequence: TGCGCCAGCAGCACCCATCCCTATGGCTACACCTTC.